These T cell receptor beta chains were read from a single sample in a study of control samples from healthy donors and cancer patients. TCRdb's table, derived via immunoSEQ multiplex PCR, lists solely in-frame clones and lacks some. The repertoire has 50,000 to 70,000 clones, approximately 91% of them found once; the top ten carry approximately 3.8%. The sequencing input was blood. These receptors were obtained from a man between 45 and 60 years old in good health. Each CDR3 is given with its conserved first and last residue. The order of the fields is V gene, J gene, clone size, D gene, CDR3 protein, CDR3 DNA. A D gene is named only where the DNA matches it firmly. Clone size is stated in some rows and not others, as once, few, many or a class when expanded.

TRBV27	TRBJ1-2	.	.	CASSLQGNYGYTF	TGTGCCAGCAGTCTACAGGGCAACTATGGCTACACCTTC
TRBV5-3	TRBJ1-6	.	TRBD1	CARSLKGTGAVDNSPLHF	TGTGCCAGAAGCTTGAAAGGGACAGGGGCAGTAGATAATTCACCCCTCCACTTT
TRBV28	TRBJ1-1	.	.	CASSLITVNTEAFF	TGTGCCAGCAGTCTCATAACAGTGAACACTGAAGCTTTCTTT
TRBV6-6	TRBJ2-4	.	.	CASTVTGAKNIQYF	TGTGCCAGCACTGTCACAGGAGCCAAAAACATTCAGTACTTC
TRBV11-2	TRBJ1-2	.	.	CASSAPLGGTTYGYTF	TGTGCCAGCAGCGCACCATTGGGAGGGACTACGTATGGCTACACCTTC
TRBV7-3	TRBJ2-3	few	.	CASSRGPTDTQYF	TGTGCCAGTTCTAGGGGACCCACAGATACGCAGTATTTT
TRBV4-2	TRBJ1-6	.	TRBD1	CASSQETGDSPLHF	TGTGCCAGCAGCCAAGAGACAGGGGATTCACCCCTCCACTTT
TRBV27	TRBJ1-1	once	.	CASSSWGQLNTEAFF	TGTGCCAGCAGTTCATGGGGTCAGCTGAACACTGAAGCTTTCTTT
TRBV21-1	TRBJ2-1	.	.	CASRVRRGYSYNEQFF	TGTGCCAGCAGAGTGAGGAGGGGTTACTCCTACAATGAGCAGTTCTTC
TRBV24-1	TRBJ2-3	.	.	CATSDLRAKDTQYF	TGTGCCACCAGTGATTTGAGGGCCAAAGATACGCAGTATTTT
TRBV19	TRBJ2-1	once	TRBD2	CASSTRLAGAAYNEQFF	TGTGCCAGTAGTACCCGACTAGCGGGAGCAGCCTACAATGAGCAGTTCTTC
TRBV28	TRBJ1-1	.	.	CASSRNLAFTEAFF	TGTGCCAGCAGCAGAAACTTGGCGTTCACTGAAGCTTTCTTT
TRBV20-1	TRBJ2-1	.	.	CSAILFGEQFF	TGCAGTGCCATCCTATTCGGTGAGCAGTTCTTC
TRBV11-2	TRBJ1-2	.	.	CASSLVGVAGKYGYTF	TGTGCCAGCAGCTTAGTGGGTGTGGCAGGAAAATATGGCTACACCTTC
TRBV28	TRBJ1-2	.	.	CAGASLHYGYTF	TGTGCCGGGGCCTCTCTCCACTATGGCTACACCTTC
TRBV25-1	TRBJ2-3	few	.	CASSIRRDTQYF	TGTGCCAGCAGTATTAGGAGAGATACGCAGTATTTT
TRBV19	TRBJ2-7	few	TRBD2	CASSSGSSYEQYF	TGTGCCAGTAGTAGCGGGAGCTCCTACGAGCAGTACTTC
TRBV7-9	TRBJ1-1	.	.	CASSLTKNTEAFF	TGTGCCAGCAGCTTAACAAAGAACACTGAAGCTTTCTTT
TRBV19	TRBJ1-2	once	.	CASSIGDRGYTF	TGTGCCAGTAGTATAGGGGATCGTGGCTACACCTTC
TRBV24-1	TRBJ2-1	.	TRBD2	CATSDSPGLAGGGEQFF	TGTGCCACCAGTGATTCCCCCGGACTAGCGGGAGGTGGTGAGCAGTTCTTC
TRBV12-5	TRBJ1-5	.	.	CASGLAGGNQPQHF	TGTGCTAGTGGTTTGGCAGGGGGCAATCAGCCCCAGCATTTT
TRBV5-4	TRBJ2-5	.	TRBD2	CASSLAPAGIETQYF	TGTGCCAGCAGCTTGGCCCCAGCGGGAATAGAGACCCAGTACTTC
TRBV25-1	TRBJ1-2	.	TRBD1	CASSAGQGYGYTF	TGTGCCAGCAGCGCGGGACAGGGGTATGGCTACACCTTC
TRBV4-2	TRBJ2-5	.	TRBD2	CASSQELLAGYQETQYF	TGTGCCAGCAGCCAAGAACTTTTAGCGGGATACCAAGAGACCCAGTACTTC
TRBV27	TRBJ2-2	.	TRBD1	CASTRQGDTGELFF	TGTGCCAGCACCCGACAGGGCGACACCGGGGAGCTGTTTTTT
TRBV6-6	TRBJ1-2	.	.	CASSSADGNYGYTF	TGTGCCAGCAGTTCCGCCGATGGGAACTATGGCTACACCTTC
TRBV4-1	TRBJ1-5	once	TRBD1	CASSHWDSESNQPQHF	TGCGCCAGCAGCCATTGGGACAGTGAGAGCAATCAGCCCCAGCATTTT
TRBV6-2/TRBV6-3	TRBJ2-5	.	.	CASSYETQETQYF	TGTGCCAGCAGTTACGAGACACAAGAGACCCAGTACTTC